The rows below give T cell receptor beta chains drawn from one sample of a study of cytomegalovirus exposure and HLA in healthy donors. Profiled with immunoSEQ multiplex PCR; TCRdb holds only in-frame clones, not every one. The sample has approximately 210,000 clones, 77% seen once; the top ten hold 2% to 2.5%. Sequencing was performed on PBMCs. The receptors here all came from a woman in her thirties in good health and CMV-seropositive. CDR3s include the opening cysteine and the closing phenylalanine or tryptophan. The D gene is left open where the match is weak. Clone size is shown for a subset of rows, as once, few, many or a class of expanded clone.

j_call d_call v_call clone_size cdr3_aa cdr3_nt
TRBJ1-4 - TRBV7-2 - CASSTRGSDEKLFF TGTGCCAGCAGCACACGTGGGAGTGATGAAAAACTGTTTTTT
TRBJ2-7 TRBD2 TRBV7-2 - CASSLGSGSVNEQYF TGTGCCAGCAGCTTAGGTAGCGGGAGTGTCAACGAGCAGTACTTC
TRBJ2-1 TRBD2 TRBV5-4 - CASSLGLAGGLQFF TGTGCCAGCAGCTTGGGGCTAGCGGGAGGGCTGCAGTTCTTC
TRBJ1-2 TRBD1 TRBV6-6 - CASSYGTGDYGYTF TGTGCCAGCAGTTACGGGACAGGGGACTATGGCTACACCTTC
TRBJ2-7 TRBD1 TRBV15 - CATSTGQGATYEQYF TGTGCCACCAGCACCGGACAGGGGGCTACCTACGAGCAGTACTTC
TRBJ1-2 TRBD1 TRBV6-5 - CASTNRGRPYYGYTF TGTGCCAGCACCAACAGGGGGCGACCCTACTATGGCTACACCTTC
TRBJ1-2 - TRBV5-6 - CASSLIGAQGYGYTF TGTGCCAGCAGCTTGATTGGGGCACAGGGCTATGGCTACACCTTC
TRBJ2-5 - TRBV5-1 - CASCGEIGETQYF TGCGCCAGCTGTGGGGAGATTGGAGAGACCCAGTACTTC
TRBJ2-5 TRBD2 TRBV25-1 few CASSARLAGGATQYF TGTGCCAGCAGTGCTCGACTAGCGGGGGGAGCGACCCAGTACTTC
TRBJ1-4 - TRBV7-2 once CASSFGQSNEKLFF TGTGCCAGCAGCTTTGGACAGTCTAATGAAAAACTGTTTTTT
TRBJ2-3 - TRBV7-3 - CASSSADTQYF TGTGCCAGCAGCTCGGCAGATACGCAGTATTTT
TRBJ2-5 TRBD2 TRBV9 once CASSWSSGSGETQYF TGTGCCAGCAGCTGGTCTAGCGGGAGTGGGGAGACCCAGTACTTC
TRBJ2-1 TRBD2 TRBV9 - CASSLPPVLAGDHNEQFF TGTGCCAGCAGCCTACCTCCGGTACTAGCGGGGGACCACAATGAGCAGTTCTTC
TRBJ1-6 - TRBV9 - CASSVSQEARYSPLHF TGTGCCAGCAGCGTATCCCAAGAGGCCCGGTATTCACCCCTCCACTTT
TRBJ2-4 - TRBV28 - CASSPQVVAKNIQYF TGTGCCAGCAGTCCCCAGGTGGTAGCCAAAAACATTCAGTACTTC
TRBJ1-4 - TRBV6-6 - CASSYPSGGDEKLFF TGTGCCAGCAGTTACCCCAGCGGCGGGGATGAAAAACTGTTTTTT
TRBJ2-7 TRBD2 TRBV2 - CASSVSPKAGSSYEQYF TGTGCCAGCAGTGTAAGCCCAAAAGCGGGGAGCTCCTACGAGCAGTACTTC
TRBJ2-2 TRBD1 TRBV28 - CASRFRGTGGTGELFF TGTGCCAGCCGGTTTAGAGGGACAGGGGGCACCGGGGAGCTGTTTTTT
TRBJ2-3 - TRBV7-7 - CASSSLEADTQYF TGTGCTAGCAGCTCGCTGGAGGCAGATACGCAGTATTTT
TRBJ2-3 - TRBV28 - CASSLRRGFTDTQYF TGTGCCAGCAGTTTACGGCGGGGATTTACAGATACGCAGTATTTT
TRBJ1-5 TRBD1 TRBV5-5 - CASSLSGQANQPQHF TGTGCCAGCAGCTTGTCTGGACAGGCAAATCAGCCCCAGCATTTT
TRBJ1-2 - TRBV2 few CASSPSLGHYGYTF TGTGCCAGCAGTCCCTCACTTGGGCACTATGGCTACACCTTC
TRBJ2-7 - TRBV7-9 - CASSFHGSYEQYF TGTGCCAGCAGCTTTCACGGTTCGTACGAGCAGTACTTC
TRBJ1-4 TRBD1 TRBV25-1 few CASSPPGQGYEKLFF TGTGCCAGCAGTCCTCCGGGACAGGGGTACGAAAAACTGTTTTTT
TRBJ1-2 - TRBV7-2 - CASSLDGYGYTF TGTGCCAGCAGCTTAGACGGCTATGGCTACACCTTC
TRBJ2-2 - TRBV9 - CASSVGDPSGELFF TGTGCCAGCAGCGTAGGCGATCCGTCCGGGGAGCTGTTTTTT
TRBJ2-3 - TRBV5-1 - CASSRRLVGADTQYF TGCGCCAGCAGCCGGCGACTAGTTGGTGCAGATACGCAGTATTTT
TRBJ2-3 - TRBV28 few CASSLGGATDTQYF TGTGCCAGCAGTTTGGGGGGGGCCACAGATACGCAGTATTTT
TRBJ2-5 - TRBV5-6 - CASSSPGEGETQYF TGTGCCAGCAGCTCCCCGGGCGAGGGAGAGACCCAGTACTTC
TRBJ1-2 - TRBV9 - CASSVRQDYGYTF TGTGCCAGCAGCGTACGACAGGACTATGGCTACACCTTC
TRBJ2-3 TRBD2 TRBV5-1 few CASSFGTSGGEGTDTQYF TGCGCCAGCAGCTTCGGGACTAGCGGGGGAGAGGGCACAGATACGCAGTATTTT
TRBJ1-1 TRBD1 TRBV28 once CASSLGDRESTEAFF TGTGCCAGCAGTTTGGGGGACAGGGAAAGCACTGAAGCTTTCTTT
TRBJ1-1 - TRBV7-8 - CASSQGGNTEAFF TGTGCCAGCAGTCAGGGAGGGAACACTGAAGCTTTCTTT
TRBJ2-7 TRBD1 TRBV27 - CASSLAPGQGVYEQYF TGTGCCAGCAGTTTAGCGCCGGGACAGGGGGTTTACGAGCAGTACTTC
TRBJ1-6 - TRBV4-2 - CASSQDLIQGYNSPLHF TGTGCCAGCAGCCAAGATCTTATCCAGGGATATAATTCACCCCTCCACTTT
TRBJ2-3 - TRBV5-3 once CARRLRRDTQYF TGTGCCAGAAGACTACGCCGAGATACGCAGTATTTT
TRBJ1-1 - TRBV18 once CASSQQGNTEAFF TGTGCCAGCTCACAACAGGGTAACACTGAAGCTTTCTTT
TRBJ1-1 TRBD1 TRBV5-1 - CASSFTGDTEAFF TGCGCCAGCAGCTTTACAGGGGACACTGAAGCTTTCTTT
TRBJ2-2 TRBD2 TRBV4-3 few CASTKLAGADTGELFF TGCGCCAGCACCAAACTAGCGGGGGCCGACACCGGGGAGCTGTTTTTT
TRBJ2-7 TRBD1 TRBV19 - CASSIGQGYEQYF TGTGCCAGTAGTATAGGACAGGGCTACGAGCAGTACTTC
TRBJ2-7 - TRBV15 - CATSGNRQVTYYEQYF TGTGCCACCAGCGGGAATCGACAGGTAACTTACTACGAGCAGTACTTC
TRBJ1-2 TRBD1 TRBV5-6 - CASSAGTGSGYTF TGTGCCAGCAGCGCCGGGACAGGGAGTGGCTACACCTTC
TRBJ1-4 TRBD1 TRBV29-1 - CSASTGINEKLFF TGCAGCGCCTCGACAGGGATTAATGAAAAACTGTTTTTT
TRBJ2-7 TRBD2 TRBV6-4 - CASSDVTSGNYEQYF TGTGCCAGCAGTGACGTGACTAGCGGGAACTACGAGCAGTACTTC
TRBJ1-2 - TRBV5-5 few CASSLAGRDDGYTF TGTGCCAGCAGCTTGGCGGGAAGGGATGATGGCTACACCTTC
TRBJ1-4 - TRBV4-3 once CASSQDWRQTSEKLFF TGCGCCAGCAGCCAAGATTGGAGACAGACGAGTGAAAAACTGTTTTTT